This TCR beta chain is from a study of T-cell memory formation after mild COVID-19. TCRdb called the 5' RACE reads again in MiXCR, with one record for every CDR3 protein. This sample has 280,000 or so distinct CDR3 sequences, with under 20% found just once. Only a few counts were recorded for this clonotype. The germline gives CDR1 SGHVS, CDR2 FNYEAQ. The CDR3 length is 14 residues. V was cut by 1 base and J by 4 bases, with 9 bases left in between. Sequenced input: PBMCs or a T cell subset sorted from them (not recorded which). V is TRBV7-6 and J is TRBJ2-3, with D unresolved. The sequence derives from a man between 18 and 29 years old who had mild COVID-19 (a few samples of this study predate the infection). Cell type and time point are not known. This CDR3 reads CASSLGQLSDTQYF. CDR3 bases: TGTGCCAGCAGCTTAGGGCAACTTTCAGATACGCAGTATTTT.